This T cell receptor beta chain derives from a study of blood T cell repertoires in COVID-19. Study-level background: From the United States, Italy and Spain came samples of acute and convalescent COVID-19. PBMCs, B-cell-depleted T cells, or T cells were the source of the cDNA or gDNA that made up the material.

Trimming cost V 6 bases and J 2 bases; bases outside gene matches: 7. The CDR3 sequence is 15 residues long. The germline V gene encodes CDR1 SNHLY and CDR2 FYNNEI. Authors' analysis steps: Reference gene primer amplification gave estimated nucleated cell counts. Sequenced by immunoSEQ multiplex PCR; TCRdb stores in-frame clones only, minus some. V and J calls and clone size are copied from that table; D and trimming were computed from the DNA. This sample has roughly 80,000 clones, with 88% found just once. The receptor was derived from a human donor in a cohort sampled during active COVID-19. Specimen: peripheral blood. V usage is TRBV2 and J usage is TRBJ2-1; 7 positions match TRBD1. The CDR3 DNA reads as TGTGCCAGCAGGATTCGACAGGGAGCCTACAATGAGCAGTTCTTC. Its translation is CASRIRQGAYNEQFF.